These 31 T cell receptor beta chains were all obtained from the same sample, sequenced in a study of human CD4 T cells and Enterobacteriaceae. Proliferating activated T cells were sorted by FACS as CFSE-low CD25+ ICOS+ after 6-7 days. Memory CD4+ T cells were CFSE-labeled and cultured 2:1 with antigen-pulsed autologous monocytes. Memory CD4+ T cells were sorted as all CD4+ cells except CD45RA+CCR7+CD95- naive cells, over 95% pure. This table comes from immunoSEQ multiplex PCR, and its TCRdb copy is limited to in-frame clones, with some not included. The sample consists of around 480 clones, around two fifths of them appearing once. Sequenced: bacteria-reactive CD4+ T cells grown in culture. The subset is: CFSE-low proliferating memory CD4 T cells sorted after in vitro stimulation with a heat-inactivated bacterium or M. tuberculosis lysate. These receptor sequences come from a human donor in good health.

This chain uses TRBV30 with TRBJ1-4, with unresolved D. The CDR3 extends over 12 amino acids. Per the germline V gene, CDR1 is GTSNPN and CDR2 is SVGIG (reference sequence). V shed 5 bases and J shed 4 bases, with 8 bases lying between them. DNA of the CDR3: TGTGCCTGGGACACACGTAATGAAAAACTGTTTTTT. Residues: CAWDTRNEKLFF.

The chain links TRBV5-1 to TRBJ1-1; the match to TRBD1 covers 7 bases. Germline loops: CDR1 SGHRS, CDR2 YFSETQ. After removal of 4 bases from V and 2 bases from J, the junction contained 11 bases not matched to a gene. This CDR3 is built from 16 residues. The CDR3: CASSGEPGQINTEAFF. DNA of the CDR3: TGCGCCAGCAGCGGGGAACCGGGACAGATTAACACTGAAGCTTTCTTT.

This clone is labeled medium-sized (0.01 to 0.1%). The chain has TRBV20-1 and TRBJ2-1; D is unclear. This CDR3 comprises 11 residues. CDR1 and CDR2 (germline): DFQATT, SNEGSKA (reference sequence). Trimming shortened V by 8 bases and J by 8 bases, and 13 bases separated the two germline ends. This chain's CDR3 is CSPVGRYEQFF. CDR3 in DNA: TGCAGTCCCGTTGGACGCTATGAGCAGTTCTTC.

Details on this clone: A far larger clone lies a single base away; this is likely a read error. The sample holds other DNA sequences that translate to the same CDR3. V and J are TRBV29-1 and TRBJ1-1, with D unclear. Germline assignment: CDR1 SQVTM and CDR2 ANQGSEA. V was pared by 3 bases and J by 4 bases, with 9 bases between. The length of the CDR3 is 12 residues. The chain's CDR3 is CSVDTGFTEAFF. The CDR3 DNA follows: TGCAGCGTTGACACGGGGTTCACTGAAGCTTTCTTT.

This clone was observed a few times. V is TRBV6-8 and J is TRBJ1-2; tentatively, D is TRBD1 (6 bases). The CDR3 extends over 13 amino acids. V shed 4 bases and J shed 8 bases, with 14 bases lying between them. The germline gives CDR1 MNHGY, CDR2 SAAAGT. CDR3 region: CASSSPGERGYTF. CDR3 coding DNA: TGTGCCAGCAGTTCCCCAGGGGAAAGGGGCTACACCTTC.

The chain recombines TRBV19 with TRBJ2-5, with TRBD2 identical over 9 bases. The CDR3 loop spans 14 amino acids. V lost 6 bases to trimming and J lost 5 bases; unmatched junction nucleotides: 7. The germline CDR1 and CDR2 sequences are LNHDA and SQIVND (reference sequence). This chain's CDR3 is CASRSSGVFETQYF. DNA of the CDR3: TGTGCCAGTAGGTCTAGCGGGGTGTTCGAGACCCAGTACTTC.

By proportion, this clone is medium-sized. For the CDR3, the DNA is TGCGCCAGCAGCCAGGACAGGGGCTACAATGAGCAGTTCTTC. It is translated as CASSQDRGYNEQFF. The chain uses TRBV5-1 and TRBJ2-1; 9 nucleotides align to TRBD1. V lost 4 bases to trimming and J lost 3 bases; unmatched junction nucleotides: 2. This CDR3 is 14 amino acids long. Germline V gene data show CDR1 as SGHRS and CDR2 as YFSETQ.

V usage is TRBV7-2 and J usage is TRBJ1-4; D uncertain. The V end was cut by 4 bases, the J end by 8 bases, with 11 bases between. This CDR3 region has 13 residues. The germline CDR1 and CDR2 sequences are SGHTA and FQGNSA. The CDR3 reads CASSSPPGEKLFF. CDR3 sequence (DNA): TGTGCCAGCAGCTCCCCGCCGGGGGAAAAACTGTTTTTT.

This clone has only a few counts. The chain links TRBV28 to TRBJ2-1; D uncertain. The V and J ends lost 3 bases and 7 bases respectively, with 4 bases between them. The CDR3 contains 11 residues. Germline loops: CDR1 MDHEN, CDR2 SYDVKM. Here the CDR3 reads CASSLRNEQFF. The CDR3, as DNA: TGTGCCAGCAGTTTGAGGAATGAGCAGTTCTTC. The full variable domain, its missing parts supplied by reference TRBV28 and TRBJ2-1, is DVKVTQSSRYLVKRTGEKVFLECVQDMDHENMFWYRQDPGLGLRLIYFSYDVKMKEKGDIPEGYSVSREKKERFSLILESASTNQTSMYLCASSLRNEQFFGPGTRLTVL.

The V and J genes are TRBV5-1 and TRBJ1-3, with TRBD1 identical over 7 bases. The CDR3 length is 15 residues. Trimming removed 4 bases from V and 2 bases from J; junction bases left unmatched: 6. Germline lookup yields CDR1 SGHRS and CDR2 YFSETQ. This CDR3 is CASSVQGQAGNTIYF. The CDR3 DNA reads TGCGCCAGCAGCGTCCAAGGACAGGCTGGAAACACCATATATTTT.

This clone is judged medium-sized. In DNA, the CDR3 is TGTGCCAGCTCACCTGCGCTCTCCTACAATGAGCAGTTCTTC. Encoded protein: CASSPALSYNEQFF. The chain combines TRBV18 with TRBJ2-1; D gene uncertain. V dropped 3 bases and J dropped 0 bases, with 6 bases sitting between them. The CDR3 is made up of 14 amino acids. Germline V gives CDR1 KGHSH, CDR2 LQKENI.

In its sample, this clone was seen a few times. The chain combines TRBV13 with TRBJ1-2; perhaps TRBD1 as D (5 bases). This CDR3 comprises 13 residues. Germline-derived CDR1 and CDR2 are PRHDT and FYEKMQ (reference sequence). The V end lost 4 bases, the J end lost 5 bases, and 11 bases lay between the germline ends. The CDR3 DNA follows: TGTGCCAGCAGCTGGCAGGGACCTTATGGCTACACCTTC. It translates to CASSWQGPYGYTF.

The rearrangement joins TRBV11-3 to TRBJ1-2; tentative D call: TRBD1 (6 bases). The CDR3 has 14 amino acids. Deletions cut 5 bases from V and 2 bases from J, with 12 bases between. The germline CDR1 and CDR2 sequences are SGHNT and YENEEA. CDR3 sequence (DNA): TGTGCCAGCAGCCCAGGGGCTAGCAACTATGGCTACACCTTC. This gives the protein CASSPGASNYGYTF.

The V and J genes are TRBV5-4 and TRBJ1-1, with D perhaps TRBD1 (5 bases). V lost 1 base, J lost 0 bases, and 10 bases lay in between. This CDR3 spans 15 amino acids. Germline V gene data show CDR1 as SGHNT and CDR2 as YYREEE (reference sequence). For the CDR3, the DNA is TGTGCCAGCAGCTTGTGGGGGGTCATGAACACTGAAGCTTTCTTT. This gives the protein CASSLWGVMNTEAFF.

This clone showed up just a few times. This rearrangement joins TRBV6-5 to TRBJ1-2, with unresolved D. This CDR3 comprises 12 residues. V was shortened by 5 bases and J by 4 bases, with 8 bases between the two germline ends. Germline V gives CDR1 MNHEY, CDR2 SVGAGI. The CDR3 loop reads CASSPFPYGYTF. The DNA of the CDR3 is TGTGCCAGCAGTCCGTTTCCCTATGGCTACACCTTC.

This clone is large. The J gene is TRBJ1-5, the V gene TRBV11-1; no clear D. CDR1 and CDR2 (germline): SGHAT, FQDESV (reference sequence). Trimming shortened V by 3 bases and J by 1 base, and 4 bases separated the two germline ends. This CDR3 comprises 13 residues. Here the CDR3 reads CASSLESNQPQHF. CDR3 DNA: TGTGCCAGCAGCTTGGAGAGCAATCAGCCCCAGCATTTT.

This clone has just a few counts. The chain is built from TRBV10-3 and TRBJ2-3; 8 nucleotides match TRBD2. The V and J ends lost 4 bases and 5 bases, in that order; junction bases with no gene match: 11. CDR3 length equals 16 residues. Germline V gene data show CDR1 as ENHRY and CDR2 as SYGVKD. CDR3 residues: CAISATPGLGGDTQYF. For the CDR3, the DNA is TGTGCCATCAGTGCGACGCCGGGACTAGGGGGAGATACGCAGTATTTT.

J is TRBJ2-5 and V is TRBV27; D is uncertain. The V gene's germline CDR1 is MNHEY and CDR2 SMNVEV (reference sequence). The CDR3 runs 11 residues. V was shortened by 4 bases and J by 5 bases, with 5 bases between the two germline ends. CDR3 amino acids: CASSYQETQYF. Written as DNA, the CDR3 is TGTGCCAGCAGTTATCAGGAGACCCAGTACTTC.

The V call is TRBV5-4, the J call TRBJ2-3, with unresolved D. Germline V lookup: CDR1 SGHNT, CDR2 YYREEE (reference sequence). V lost 4 bases and J lost 5, with 11 bases in between. The CDR3 contains 13 residues. The CDR3 nucleotides are TGTGCCAGCAGCCGTTCTTTAGGAGATACGCAGTATTTT. As protein: CASSRSLGDTQYF.

This clone has more than one count but fewer than ten. V is TRBV11-2 and J is TRBJ1-2; D remains unclear. The CDR3 runs to 14 residues. Germline values: CDR1 SGHAT, CDR2 FQNNGV. Trimming left V 2 bases short and J 2 bases short, with 9 bases between. CDR3 sequence reads: CASSLRSQNYGYTF. The CDR3 coding sequence is TGTGCCAGCAGCTTACGGTCTCAAAACTATGGCTACACCTTC.

The V and J genes are TRBV5-1 and TRBJ2-2; unclear D gene. CDR1 is SGHRS and CDR2 is YFSETQ in the germline V gene. The CDR3 is 16 residues long. Trimming took 7 bases from V and 2 from J, leaving 18 bases between them. In DNA form, the CDR3 reads TGCGCCAGCGACCCCACCCGGACGGGCAACACCGGGGAGCTGTTTTTT. Its translation: CASDPTRTGNTGELFF.

With regard to this clone: A junction boundary mismatches the germline segment, possibly from a read error. The genes are TRBV6-6 and TRBJ2-3; 10 bases line up with TRBD1. Germline-derived CDR1 and CDR2 are MNHNY and SVGAGI (reference sequence). The CDR3 covers 14 residues. Here the CDR3 DNA reads TGTGCCAGCAGAAAGACAGGGGGCACAGATATGCAGTATTTT. Translated, it gives CASRKTGGTDMQYF.

CDR3 coding DNA: TGTGCCAGCAGTGACTGGACAGGGGGTAGTAGGCAGCCCCAGCATTTT. Its protein product is CASSDWTGGSRQPQHF. The rearrangement uses TRBV6-1 and TRBJ1-5; TRBD1 matches at 10 bases. Germline V lookup: CDR1 MNHNS, CDR2 SASEGT. After removal of 3 bases from V and 7 bases from J, the junction contained 9 bases not matched to a gene. The CDR3 totals 16 residues.

Of note for this clone: The same CDR3 arises from other DNA sequences in this sample as well. This chain connects TRBV6-5 to TRBJ2-1; the D gene is possibly TRBD2 (7 bases). Trimming cost V 6 bases and J 4 bases, with 16 bases left between them. The germline V gene encodes CDR1 MNHEY and CDR2 SVGAGI. The CDR3 spans 15 residues. The CDR3 coding sequence is TGTGCCAGCAGCCTGTATGGGGGGGCGTACAATGAGCAGTTCTTC. As protein: CASSLYGGAYNEQFF.

The chain combines TRBV27 with TRBJ2-2; 9 bases fit TRBD1. The germline gives CDR1 MNHEY, CDR2 SMNVEV (reference sequence). This CDR3 comprises 16 residues. V lost 2 bases to trimming and J lost 1 base; unmatched junction nucleotides: 2. DNA for the CDR3: TGTGCCAGCAGTTTACAGGGACAGGGGAACACCGGGGAGCTGTTTTTT. Its translation: CASSLQGQGNTGELFF.

Relative to its sample, this clone is medium-sized (0.01 to 0.1%). The chain links TRBV6-4 to TRBJ2-7; 9 bases match TRBD2. This CDR3 has 15 residues. Losses at the gene ends were 2 bases for V and 5 bases for J; bases not matched to a gene: 7. Germline V lookup: CDR1 MRHNA, CDR2 SNTAGT. In nucleotides, the CDR3 is TGTGCCAGCAGTGACGCGGTAGCGGGAGTAGACGAGCAGTACTTC. Its protein product is CASSDAVAGVDEQYF.

CDR3 sequence reads: CASSGPGLAGGSGANVLTF. CDR3 in DNA: TGCGCCAGCAGCGGACCGGGACTAGCGGGAGGCTCTGGGGCCAACGTCCTGACTTTC. The rearrangement uses TRBV5-1 and TRBJ2-6, with 15 bases that match TRBD2. This CDR3 contains 19 residues. Germline V gene data show CDR1 as SGHRS and CDR2 as YFSETQ. V was clipped by 4 bases and J by 0 bases; unmatched bases: 5.

The chain couples TRBV11-1 to TRBJ1-2; 7 nucleotides agree with TRBD1. This CDR3 is 14 amino acids long. Unmatched junction bases numbered 1, after V lost 1 base and J lost 2 bases. Germline CDR1 and CDR2: SGHAT and FQDESV (reference sequence). CDR3 amino acids: CASSLETGNYGYTF. CDR3 bases: TGTGCCAGCAGCTTAGAGACAGGGAACTATGGCTACACCTTC.

This clone has a handful of counts. This rearrangement joins TRBV12-1 to TRBJ1-1; TRBD1 was called by the table and not checked on the DNA. TRBV12-1 is assigned pseudogene status. This CDR3 spans 14 amino acids. Here the CDR3 reads CASSFYRGNTEAFF. DNA for the CDR3: TGTGCCAGCAGTTTCTACAGGGGGAACACTGAAGCTTTCTTT.

The chain couples TRBV5-8 to TRBJ2-7; 9 bases are shared with TRBD1. After removal of 5 bases from V and 5 bases from J, the junction contained 11 bases not matched to a gene. CDR1 and CDR2 from the germline V gene are SGHTS and YDEGEE. The CDR3 has 15 amino acids. The CDR3 sequence: CASRQTGGGSDEQYF. In DNA, the CDR3 is TGTGCCAGCAGACAGACAGGGGGGGGTAGCGACGAGCAGTACTTC.

This clone has a handful of counts. The rearrangement joins TRBV6-5 to TRBJ1-2; 7 bases are shared with TRBD1. Looked up from germline, CDR1 is MNHEY and CDR2 is SVGAGI. J lost 7 bases, V lost 5 bases, and 10 bases had no gene match. The CDR3 consists of 14 residues. In DNA form, the CDR3 reads TGTGCCAGCAGTCCGGGGCAGGGGGGCCGTGGCTACACCTTC. This gives the protein CASSPGQGGRGYTF.